This entry is about one T cell receptor beta chain. TCRdb re-called the RT-PCR reads with MiXCR, one entry per CDR3 protein. Of about 700,000 distinct CDR3 sequences listed, 13% to 15% are singletons. V shed 0 bases and J shed 3 bases, with 12 bases lying between them. The length of the CDR3 is 16 residues. Germline CDR1 and CDR2: SGHTA and FQGNSA. V gene TRBV7-2 combines with J gene TRBJ1-5; D not resolved. Input material: memory CD4+ T cells from blood. The receptor's source is a female donor in good health, serving as a healthy control. In DNA, the CDR3 is TGTGCCAGCAGCTTAGCGCCCGATCGGTCCAATCAGCCCCAGCATTTT. Encoded protein: CASSLAPDRSNQPQHF.